A selection of T cell receptor beta chains follows, all from one sample in a study of shared T cell receptors in the human thymus. Measured with immunoSEQ multiplex PCR; TCRdb has only the in-frame clones, and not every one. The table lists roughly 560,000 clones, approximately 80% of them singletons. These records were also assigned to another study, of human thymus T cells.

The sample was thymocytes. Receptor source: a boy under three years old with a congenital heart defect. The CDR3 runs from the conserved cysteine through the conserved F or W. Fields, in order: J gene, D gene, V gene, clone size, CDR3 DNA, CDR3 protein. The D gene is left open where the match is weak. Expanded clones get a size class; other rows say once, few or many, or leave the size out.

J: TRBJ2-7
D: TRBD1
V: TRBV7-8
size: NA
DNA: TGTGCCAGCAGCCTGACAGGGTACGAGCAGTACTTC
CDR3: CASSLTGYEQYF

J: TRBJ2-7
D: NA
V: TRBV6-5
size: few
DNA: TGTGCCAGCAGTTACTCGATGCAGGGGAACACCCAGTACTTC
CDR3: CASSYSMQGNTQYF

J: TRBJ1-5
D: TRBD1
V: TRBV7-2
size: NA
DNA: TGTGCCAGCAGCAGGACAGGGGGCAATCAGCCCCAGCATTTT
CDR3: CASSRTGGNQPQHF

J: TRBJ2-5
D: NA
V: TRBV30
size: NA
DNA: TGTGCCTGGAGGTGGAAGCGGCGCCAAGAGACCCAGTACTTC
CDR3: CAWRWKRRQETQYF

J: TRBJ2-1
D: NA
V: TRBV7-9
size: NA
DNA: TGTGCCAGCAGCTTATTCGCCCTAGCTACTCCGTCGGGTGAGCAGTTCTTC
CDR3: CASSLFALATPSGEQFF

J: TRBJ2-7
D: NA
V: TRBV15
size: NA
DNA: TGTGCCACCAGCAGAGATGATGCACTGTGGGAGCAGTACTTC
CDR3: CATSRDDALWEQYF

J: TRBJ2-7
D: TRBD2
V: TRBV25-1
size: NA
DNA: TGTGCCAGCAGTGATAGGACGGGGGGAGGAATGTACGAGCAGTACTTC
CDR3: CASSDRTGGGMYEQYF

J: TRBJ1-1
D: TRBD1
V: TRBV7-9
size: NA
DNA: TGTGCCAGCAGCATGACAGGGGACCATGAAGCTTTCTTT
CDR3: CASSMTGDHEAFF

J: TRBJ2-4
D: NA
V: TRBV28
size: NA
DNA: TGTGCCAGCAGTTCAGCGGGTTTACCGGTGGACATTCAGTACTTC
CDR3: CASSSAGLPVDIQYF

J: TRBJ1-5
D: TRBD1
V: TRBV10-3
size: NA
DNA: TGTGCCATCGGGGAACGGGGACAGGGAAGCAATCAGCCCCAGCATTTT
CDR3: CAIGERGQGSNQPQHF

J: TRBJ1-3
D: NA
V: TRBV30
size: NA
DNA: TGTGCCTGGAGTGGGACTTTTGGAAACACCATATATTTT
CDR3: CAWSGTFGNTIYF

J: TRBJ2-1
D: TRBD2
V: TRBV30
size: NA
DNA: TGTGCCTGGAGTTTGGGACTAGCGGGAGGGCCGTCGGACAATGAGCAGTTCTTC
CDR3: CAWSLGLAGGPSDNEQFF

J: TRBJ2-5
D: NA
V: TRBV6-1
size: few
DNA: TGTGCCAGCCCCTCCGACAGTAAACAAGAGACCCAGTACTTC
CDR3: CASPSDSKQETQYF

J: TRBJ2-2
D: TRBD2
V: TRBV29-1
size: NA
DNA: TGCAGCGTTCCGACTAGCGGGCCGAACACCGGGGAGCTGTTTTTT
CDR3: CSVPTSGPNTGELFF

J: TRBJ2-1
D: TRBD1
V: TRBV6-4
size: NA
DNA: TGTGCCAGCAGCCCTAGGGGGCCTCCTTTCCATGAGCAGTTCTTC
CDR3: CASSPRGPPFHEQFF

J: TRBJ1-2
D: NA
V: TRBV5-1
size: NA
DNA: TGCGCCAGCAGCTGGAGAACCGACGGCTACACCTTC
CDR3: CASSWRTDGYTF

J: TRBJ2-7
D: NA
V: TRBV7-9
size: NA
DNA: TGTGCCAGCAGCTTAGCTGGGGAACAGGGCCGGTATTACGAGCAGTACTTC
CDR3: CASSLAGEQGRYYEQYF

J: TRBJ2-1
D: TRBD2
V: TRBV2
size: NA
DNA: TGTGCCAGCACCCAAACGGGCGGGAGGGAAGTAAATGAGCAGTTCTTC
CDR3: CASTQTGGREVNEQFF

J: TRBJ2-7
D: TRBD2
V: TRBV5-3
size: NA
DNA: TGTGCCAGAAGCTCCTCCAGCGGGAGGTTCAACGAGCAGTACTTC
CDR3: CARSSSSGRFNEQYF

J: TRBJ2-1
D: TRBD2
V: TRBV5-3
size: NA
DNA: TGTGCCAGAAGCTTGTCTAGCGGGAGACTAAACGCGTCCTACAATGAGCAGTTCTTC
CDR3: CARSLSSGRLNASYNEQFF

J: TRBJ1-5
D: NA
V: TRBV27
size: once
DNA: TGTGCCAGCAGTCCCCTCAGGGTAAACAATCAGCCCCAGCATTTT
CDR3: CASSPLRVNNQPQHF

J: TRBJ1-1
D: NA
V: TRBV7-9
size: NA
DNA: TGTGCCAGCAGCTTTGGAGTGGTCCCGAACACTGAAGCTTTCTTT
CDR3: CASSFGVVPNTEAFF

J: TRBJ2-7
D: TRBD2
V: TRBV30
size: NA
DNA: TGTGCCTGGAGCACTCTCCCTCTAGCGGGAGAGCCCCCCTACGAGCAGTACTTC
CDR3: CAWSTLPLAGEPPYEQYF

J: TRBJ2-5
D: TRBD2
V: TRBV9
size: NA
DNA: TGTGCCAGCAGCGTAGGGCTAGCGGGAGGGCTGAAAGAGACCCAGTACTTC
CDR3: CASSVGLAGGLKETQYF

J: TRBJ2-1
D: NA
V: TRBV27
size: NA
DNA: TGTGCCAGCAGTTTAGGGGCCCCTAGCGACCCCTCCTACAATGAGCAGTTCTTC
CDR3: CASSLGAPSDPSYNEQFF

J: TRBJ1-5
D: NA
V: TRBV28
size: NA
DNA: TGTGCCAGCAGTTTCTACAGATTAATTAGCAATCAGCCCCAGCATTTT
CDR3: CASSFYRLISNQPQHF

J: TRBJ2-3
D: NA
V: TRBV7-2
size: once
DNA: TGTGCCAGCAGCTTGCAAATAACTAGCACAGATACGCAGTATTTT
CDR3: CASSLQITSTDTQYF

J: TRBJ1-5
D: NA
V: TRBV28
size: NA
DNA: TGTGCCAGCCGGACGGGATTCCATATTAATCAGCCCCAGCATTTT
CDR3: CASRTGFHINQPQHF

J: TRBJ2-5
D: TRBD2
V: TRBV27
size: NA
DNA: TGTGCCACCACTAGCGGGAGGGCCGGGGAGACCCAGTACTTC
CDR3: CATTSGRAGETQYF

J: TRBJ1-4
D: NA
V: TRBV18
size: few
DNA: TGTGCCAGCTCACCATCAGGACAACGGGGGGAAAAACTGTTTTTT
CDR3: CASSPSGQRGEKLFF

J: TRBJ2-7
D: NA
V: TRBV27
size: NA
DNA: TGTGCCAGCAGTTCTCTAAGCTCCTACGAGCAGTACTTC
CDR3: CASSSLSSYEQYF

J: TRBJ2-7
D: NA
V: TRBV6-6
size: NA
DNA: TGTGCCAGCAGCTGCTGGGCAGGGCGCTCCTACGAGCAGTACTTC
CDR3: CASSCWAGRSYEQYF

J: TRBJ2-5
D: NA
V: TRBV5-1
size: NA
DNA: TGCGCCAGCAGCTTGGTATTGGGCAGCCAAGAGACCCAGTACTTC
CDR3: CASSLVLGSQETQYF

J: TRBJ2-7
D: NA
V: TRBV19
size: NA
DNA: TGTGCCAGTAGTACGACAGGAATCTCCTACGAGCAGTACTTC
CDR3: CASSTTGISYEQYF

J: TRBJ2-3
D: NA
V: TRBV29-1
size: NA
DNA: TGCAGCGTTGACGAGTCCACAGATACGCAGTATTTT
CDR3: CSVDESTDTQYF

J: TRBJ2-7
D: TRBD2
V: TRBV5-4
size: NA
DNA: TGTGCCAGCAGCACCGGGACTAGCGGGACCTACGAGCAGTACTTC
CDR3: CASSTGTSGTYEQYF

J: TRBJ1-2
D: NA
V: TRBV7-9
size: NA
DNA: TGTGCCAGCAGCTTAGGGGTGGCCGCAACAGGGAACTATGGCTACACCTTC
CDR3: CASSLGVAATGNYGYTF

J: TRBJ2-7
D: NA
V: TRBV27
size: NA
DNA: TGTGCCTCCAGCGCCAGAAGGGGGAGCGAGCAGTACTTC
CDR3: CASSARRGSEQYF

J: TRBJ1-5
D: NA
V: TRBV20-1
size: NA
DNA: TGCAGTGCAGGGGACAAACCCCAGCATTTT
CDR3: CSAGDKPQHF

J: TRBJ1-2
D: TRBD1
V: TRBV6-5
size: NA
DNA: TGTGCCAGCAGTCTCCGGGACAGGGATGGCTACACCTTC
CDR3: CASSLRDRDGYTF

J: TRBJ2-7
D: TRBD1
V: TRBV5-1
size: NA
DNA: TGCGCCAGCAGCTTGTTCGACAGGGGGCCGACCTACGAGCAGTACTTC
CDR3: CASSLFDRGPTYEQYF

J: TRBJ2-1
D: NA
V: TRBV28
size: NA
DNA: TGTGCCAGCAGGCGAACAACTAGCAACCCCTACAATGAGCAGTTCTTC
CDR3: CASRRTTSNPYNEQFF

J: TRBJ2-7
D: NA
V: TRBV5-1
size: NA
DNA: TGCGCCAGCAGCTTGGGAGGCCCCGCACCCAAAGGGGAGGACGAGCAGTACTTC
CDR3: CASSLGGPAPKGEDEQYF

J: TRBJ1-1
D: NA
V: TRBV15
size: NA
DNA: TGTGCCACCAGCCTGGGGGGTGAAGCTTTCTTT
CDR3: CATSLGGEAFF

J: TRBJ1-5
D: TRBD1
V: TRBV7-9
size: once
DNA: TGTGCCAGCAGTACGGGACAGGGAAACAATCAGCCCCAGCATTTT
CDR3: CASSTGQGNNQPQHF

J: TRBJ2-1
D: TRBD2
V: TRBV28
size: NA
DNA: TGTGCCAGCAGTTTGGCTGTGGGGGCGCGGGGGGAGCGTGGCAATGAGCAGTTCTTC
CDR3: CASSLAVGARGERGNEQFF